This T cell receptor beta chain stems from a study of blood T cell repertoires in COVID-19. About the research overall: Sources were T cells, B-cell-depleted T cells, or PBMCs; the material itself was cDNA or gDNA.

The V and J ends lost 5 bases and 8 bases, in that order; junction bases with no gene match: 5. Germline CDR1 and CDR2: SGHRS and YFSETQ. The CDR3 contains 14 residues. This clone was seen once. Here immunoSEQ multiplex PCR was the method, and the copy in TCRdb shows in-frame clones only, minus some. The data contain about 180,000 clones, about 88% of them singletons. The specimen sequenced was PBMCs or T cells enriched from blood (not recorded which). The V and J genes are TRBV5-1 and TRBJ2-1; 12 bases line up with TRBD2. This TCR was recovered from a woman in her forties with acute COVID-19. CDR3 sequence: CASSFWTSGDEQFF. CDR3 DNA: TGCGCCAGCAGTTTTTGGACTAGCGGGGATGAGCAGTTCTTC.